A single sample is the source of the 13 T cell receptor beta chains below, sequenced in a study of cytotoxic CD8 clonotypes in ibrutinib-treated CLL. Only in-frame clones appear in the TCRdb table, and some are missing; sequencing was by immunoSEQ multiplex PCR. The data contain more than 70,000 clones, 79% of them seen just once; the ten biggest clones take up nearly 5%. Sample: PBMCs, taken after 12 months of ibrutinib treatment. The receptors were gathered from a human donor with chronic lymphocytic leukemia.

This chain connects TRBV6-5 to TRBJ1-1; a possible D gene is TRBD1 (6 bases). V lost 6 bases, J lost 4 bases, and 15 bases lay in between. Germline CDR1 MNHEY, CDR2 SVGAGI. CDR3 size: 14 residues. The CDR3 loop reads CASSGGAFFTEAFF. The CDR3 coding sequence is TGTGCCAGCAGCGGGGGGGCCTTTTTCACTGAAGCTTTCTTT.

V gene TRBV29-1 combines with J gene TRBJ2-3, with D perhaps assigned TRBD1 or TRBD2 (5 bases each). CDR1 and CDR2 from the germline V gene are SQVTM and ANQGSEA. V was trimmed by 5 bases and J by 4 bases, leaving 13 bases between them. The CDR3 consists of 13 residues. The CDR3 loop reads CSVRGATADTQYF. The CDR3 DNA reads as TGCAGCGTTCGAGGGGCTACAGCAGATACGCAGTATTTT.

This clone is a singleton in its sample. The chain employs TRBV7-8 and TRBJ1-5, with TRBD1 matching 8 bases. After removal of 5 bases from V and 3 bases from J, the junction contained 3 bases not matched to a gene. There are 14 residues in the CDR3. Germline-derived CDR1 and CDR2 are SGHVS and FQNEAQ. CDR3 nucleotide sequence: TGTGCCAGCAGCACGGGACAGGTCAATCAGCCCCAGCATTTT. As protein: CASSTGQVNQPQHF.

DNA of the CDR3: TGTGCCAGCAGCGTAGCGGGACAGGGTGGCGGGGAGCTGTTTTTT. Protein product: CASSVAGQGGGELFF. V gene TRBV9 combines with J gene TRBJ2-2, with TRBD1 matching 9 bases. Germline values: CDR1 SGDLS, CDR2 YYNGEE. V trimming: 0 bases; J trimming: 7 bases; junction bases outside the gene matches: 4. This CDR3 contains 15 residues.

The chain carries TRBV6-4 and TRBJ2-3, with D perhaps TRBD1 or TRBD2 (6 bases each). Trimming shortened V by 3 bases and J by 6 bases, and 13 bases separated the two germline ends. The CDR3 consists of 14 residues. The germline gives CDR1 MRHNA, CDR2 SNTAGT. CDR3 residues: CASSEGGGADTQYF. The CDR3 DNA follows: TGTGCCAGCAGTGAGGGGGGCGGTGCGGATACGCAGTATTTT.

This chain connects TRBV6-4 to TRBJ2-1; D gene uncertain. Germline lookup yields CDR1 MRHNA and CDR2 SNTAGT. V was pared by 6 bases and J by 4 bases, with 10 bases between. The CDR3 totals 13 residues. The DNA of the CDR3 is TGTGCCAGCAGACCTGACTCGTACAATGAGCAGTTCTTC. Translating it yields CASRPDSYNEQFF.

The chain joins TRBV7-9 to TRBJ1-4; possibly TRBD1 for D (6 bases). Germline V gives CDR1 SEHNR, CDR2 FQNEAQ (reference sequence). This CDR3 comprises 14 residues. Trimming stripped 5 bases from V and 8 bases from J, with 15 bases between. The CDR3 reads CASSPRGGGEKLFF. CDR3 sequence (DNA): TGTGCCAGCAGCCCTAGAGGGGGAGGGGAAAAACTGTTTTTT. The entire variable domain, with the rest obtained from reference TRBV7-9 and TRBJ1-4, is as follows: DTGVSQNPRHKITKRGQNVTFRCDPISEHNRLYWYRQTLGQGPEFLTYFQNEAQLEKSRLLSDRFSAERPKGSFSTLEIQRTEQGDSAMYLCASSPRGGGEKLFFGSGTQLSVL.

In its sample, this clone is medium-sized (0.01 to 0.1%). The chain couples TRBV4-2 to TRBJ1-5, with 9 bases fitting TRBD1. CDR1 and CDR2 from the germline V gene are LGHNA and YNFKEQ. V trimming: 0 bases; J trimming: 3 bases; junction bases outside the gene matches: 3. This CDR3 is 16 amino acids long. CDR3 nucleotides: TGTGCCAGCAGCCAAGATTGGACAGGGGACAATCAGCCCCAGCATTTT. Translated, it gives CASSQDWTGDNQPQHF.

The chain has TRBV4-3 and TRBJ1-1; TRBD1 is a possible D gene (5 bases). This CDR3 comprises 17 residues. Trimming took off 4 bases at V and 1 base at J, with 19 bases between the two ends. CDR1 and CDR2 from the germline V gene are LGHNA and YSLEER. CDR3 sequence reads: CASSPEPTGPPNTEAFF. In DNA form, the CDR3 reads TGCGCCAGCAGCCCCGAACCCACGGGACCTCCGAACACTGAAGCTTTCTTT.

V gene TRBV28 combines with J gene TRBJ1-6; D unclear. V shed 5 bases and J shed 6 bases, with 14 bases lying between them. Germline loops: CDR1 MDHEN, CDR2 SYDVKM. This CDR3 spans 15 amino acids. Here the CDR3 DNA reads TGTGCCAGCAGTGACCCGACAAAGCCTAATTCACCCCTCCACTTT. This gives the protein CASSDPTKPNSPLHF.

This chain uses TRBV11-3 with TRBJ2-2, with D unresolved. The V gene's germline CDR1 is SGHNT and CDR2 YENEEA. The germline V and J ends were trimmed by 1 base and 6 bases, with 6 bases remaining between them. This CDR3 has 13 residues. CDR3 amino acids: CASSLGPPGELFF. In DNA, the CDR3 is TGTGCCAGCAGCTTAGGGCCTCCCGGGGAGCTGTTTTTT.

The chain is built from TRBV9 and TRBJ2-1; TRBD2 might be the D (5 bases). The ends were cut back, 4 bases at V and 0 bases at J, with 14 bases in the middle. The CDR3 runs to 16 residues. Germline CDR1 SGDLS, CDR2 YYNGEE. The CDR3 protein is CASSPLSSRSYNEQFF. CDR3 DNA: TGTGCCAGCAGCCCCCTGTCTAGCCGCTCCTACAATGAGCAGTTCTTC. The complete variable domain, with remaining parts taken from reference TRBV9 and TRBJ2-1, reads DSGVTQTPKHLITATGQRVTLRCSPRSGDLSVYWYQQSLDQGLQFLIQYYNGEERAKGNILERFSAQQFPDLHSELNLSSLELGDSALYFCASSPLSSRSYNEQFFGPGTRLTVL.

This CDR3 reads CASKRDSTDTQYF. Here the CDR3 DNA reads TGTGCCAGCAAGCGGGATAGCACAGATACGCAGTATTTT. V is TRBV2 and J is TRBJ2-3; 7 bases line up with TRBD2. V trimming: 7 bases; J trimming: 0 bases; junction bases outside the gene matches: 1. CDR1 SNHLY and CDR2 FYNNEI come from the germline V gene. CDR3 length equals 13 residues.